The clone carrying this T cell receptor beta chain was recorded at least ten times. Its target is not known. Germline-derived CDR1 and CDR2 are MNHNS and SASEGT. V was trimmed by 8 bases and J by 0 bases, leaving 12 bases between them. The CDR3 sequence is 14 residues long. The source material, RNA transcripts, was used to amplify TCR beta CDR3 regions. HTBI primers were employed in a first-round RT-PCR of the TCR CDR3. Each CDR3 protein is one row after TCRdb ran MiXCR on the multiplex PCR reads. The sample yields around 300,000 distinct CDR3 sequences, about an eighth seen once. Any patient presenting with uncontrolled infection, other autoimmune disease, pregnancy or lactation was left out. Diagnoses were established using clinical symptoms, serum thyroxine and TRAb, thyroid ultrasound and orbital computed tomography. The source of the sample is a study of T cells in Graves' hyperthyroidism and ophthalmopathy. Findings and caveats of the study: Ophthalmopathy and stable hyperthyroidism were separated by a 13 V-J model. Blood also contained most expanded thyroid clonotypes above 0.001.

The specimen sequenced was blood. The V gene is TRBV6-1, the J gene TRBJ2-3; D is possibly TRBD2 (6 bases). The TCR was taken from a woman aged 25 to 39 with Graves' hyperthyroidism that later progressed to Graves' ophthalmopathy. CDR3 in DNA: TGTGCCAGCGTGGGGAGGCTTAGCACAGATACGCAGTATTTT. Amino acid sequence: CASVGRLSTDTQYF.